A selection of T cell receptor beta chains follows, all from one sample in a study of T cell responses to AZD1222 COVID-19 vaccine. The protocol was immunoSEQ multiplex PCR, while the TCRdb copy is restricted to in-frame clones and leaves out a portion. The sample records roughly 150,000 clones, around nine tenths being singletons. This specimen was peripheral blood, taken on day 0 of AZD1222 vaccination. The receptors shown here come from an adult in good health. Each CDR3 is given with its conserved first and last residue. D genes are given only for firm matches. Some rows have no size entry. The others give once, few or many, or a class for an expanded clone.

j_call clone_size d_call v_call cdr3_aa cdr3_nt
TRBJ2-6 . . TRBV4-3 CASSHSVSGANVLTF TGCGCCAGCAGCCATAGCGTCTCTGGGGCCAACGTCCTGACTTTC
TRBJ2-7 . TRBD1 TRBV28 CASRVAGTGSYEQYF TGTGCCAGCAGGGTAGCCGGGACAGGGTCCTACGAGCAGTACTTC
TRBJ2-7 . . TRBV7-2 CASSLRGRGEQYF TGTGCCAGCAGCCTCAGGGGTAGGGGCGAGCAGTACTTC
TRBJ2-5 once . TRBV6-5 CASSYGTETQYF TGTGCCAGCAGTTACGGCACGGAGACCCAGTACTTC
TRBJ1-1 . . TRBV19 CASSIGGQNFPNTEAFF TGTGCCAGTAGTATCGGAGGACAGAACTTTCCGAACACTGAAGCTTTCTTT
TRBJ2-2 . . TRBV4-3 CASSQRIGQNTGELFF TGCGCCAGCAGCCAACGTATCGGGCAGAACACCGGGGAGCTGTTTTTT
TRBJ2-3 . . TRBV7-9 CASSLNGRVDTQYF TGTGCCAGCAGCTTAAACGGGAGAGTTGATACGCAGTATTTT
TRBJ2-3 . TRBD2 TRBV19 CASRLGLADTDTQYF TGTGCCAGTCGCCTGGGACTAGCGGACACAGATACGCAGTATTTT
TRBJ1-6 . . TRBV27 CASSYLREYNSPLHF TGTGCCAGCAGCTACCTCCGGGAGTATAATTCACCCCTCCACTTT
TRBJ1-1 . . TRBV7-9 CASSLAGVNTEAFF TGTGCCAGCAGCTTAGCGGGCGTTAACACTGAAGCTTTCTTT
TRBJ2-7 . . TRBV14 CASSHPGLGTVGYEQYF TGTGCCAGCAGCCATCCAGGGCTGGGGACGGTCGGCTACGAGCAGTACTTC
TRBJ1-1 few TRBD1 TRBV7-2 CASSSSPGQGNTEAFF TGTGCCAGCAGCTCATCCCCGGGACAGGGGAACACTGAAGCTTTCTTT
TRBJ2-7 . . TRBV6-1 CASSEYELKGYEQYF TGTGCCAGCAGTGAGTACGAGTTAAAGGGGTACGAGCAGTACTTC
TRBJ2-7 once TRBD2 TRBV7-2 CASSLSGLGGLADYEQYF TGTGCCAGCAGCTTATCGGGCCTCGGGGGACTAGCGGATTACGAGCAGTACTTC
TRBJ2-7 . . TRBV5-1 CASAQGSSYEQYF TGCGCCAGCGCGCAGGGAAGCTCCTACGAGCAGTACTTC
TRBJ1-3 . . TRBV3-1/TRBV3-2 CASSLVNTIYF TGTGCCAGCAGCCTGGTAAACACCATATATTTT
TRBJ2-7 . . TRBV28 CASSPGSLMASRSYEQYF TGTGCCAGCAGTCCTGGTTCCCTAATGGCCTCCCGCTCCTACGAGCAGTACTTC
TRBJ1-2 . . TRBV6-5 CASSYSREHYGYTF TGTGCCAGCAGTTACTCCAGGGAGCACTATGGCTACACCTTC
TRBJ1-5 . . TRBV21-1 CASSEHQPQHF TGTGCCAGCAGCGAACATCAGCCCCAGCATTTT
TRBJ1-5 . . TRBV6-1 CASSEFPDNSNQPQHF TGTGCCAGCAGTGAGTTCCCGGATAATAGCAATCAGCCCCAGCATTTT
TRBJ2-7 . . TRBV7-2 CASSLEAGISYEQYF TGTGCCAGCAGCTTAGAGGCAGGAATAAGCTACGAGCAGTACTTC
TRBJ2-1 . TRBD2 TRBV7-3 CASNPDLAGVYNEQFF TGTGCCAGCAACCCGGACCTAGCGGGAGTATACAATGAGCAGTTCTTC
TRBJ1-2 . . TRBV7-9 CASSSDVGYGYTF TGTGCCAGCAGCTCAGACGTGGGCTATGGCTACACCTTC
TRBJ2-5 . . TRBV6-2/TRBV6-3 CASSQFGPQETQYF TGTGCCAGCAGCCAATTCGGTCCCCAAGAGACCCAGTACTTC
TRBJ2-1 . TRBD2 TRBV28 CASSSAGLAGEGGNEQFF TGTGCCAGCAGTTCGGCGGGACTAGCGGGAGAGGGGGGCAATGAGCAGTTCTTC
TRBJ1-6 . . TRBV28 CASKPIGETPLHF TGTGCCAGTAAGCCCATTGGGGAGACACCCCTCCACTTT
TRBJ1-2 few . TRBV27 CASSLNRDTYYGYTF TGTGCCAGCAGTTTAAACCGGGACACATATTATGGCTACACCTTC
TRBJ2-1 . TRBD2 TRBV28 CASTGLAVNEQFF TGTGCCAGCACCGGACTAGCGGTCAATGAGCAGTTCTTC
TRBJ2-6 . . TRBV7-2 CASSLAGLGSGANVLTF TGTGCCAGCAGCTTAGCGGGTTTAGGCTCTGGGGCCAACGTCCTGACTTTC
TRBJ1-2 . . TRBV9 CASRGIDGYTF TGTGCCAGCAGAGGTATCGATGGCTACACCTTC
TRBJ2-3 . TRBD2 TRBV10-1 CASSLLADGIDTQYF TGCGCCAGCAGTCTACTAGCGGACGGTATAGATACGCAGTATTTT
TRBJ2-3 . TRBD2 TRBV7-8 CATRLAEFTSTDTQYF TGTGCCACCAGACTAGCGGAATTTACTAGCACAGATACGCAGTATTTT
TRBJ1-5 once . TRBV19 CASSIRRVNQPQHF TGTGCCAGTAGTATTCGGCGAGTTAATCAGCCCCAGCATTTT
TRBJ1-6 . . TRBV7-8 CASSLAKGVNSPLHF TGTGCCAGCAGCTTAGCGAAGGGCGTAAATTCACCCCTCCACTTT
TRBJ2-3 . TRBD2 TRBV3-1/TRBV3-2 CASSPGLAGGWGTDTQYF TGTGCCAGCAGCCCGGGACTAGCGGGAGGGTGGGGCACAGATACGCAGTATTTT
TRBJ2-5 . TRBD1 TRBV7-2 CASSLGTGLFETQYF TGTGCCAGCAGCTTAGGGACAGGGCTGTTTGAGACCCAGTACTTC
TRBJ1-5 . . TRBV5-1 CASSLLGGQQPQHF TGCGCCAGCAGCTTGCTCGGGGGGCAACAGCCCCAGCATTTT
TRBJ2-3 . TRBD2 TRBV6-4 CASSEIAGGTDTQYF TGTGCCAGCAGTGAAATAGCGGGAGGCACAGATACGCAGTATTTT
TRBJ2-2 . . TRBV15 CATYRRGSGTGELFF TGTGCCACCTATAGAAGGGGATCGGGCACCGGGGAGCTGTTTTTT
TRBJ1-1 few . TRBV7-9 CASSSFSNTEAFF TGTGCCAGCAGCTCCTTCAGCAACACTGAAGCTTTCTTT
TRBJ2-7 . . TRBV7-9 CASSPQGHSYEQYF TGTGCCAGCAGCCCTCAGGGGCACTCCTACGAGCAGTACTTC
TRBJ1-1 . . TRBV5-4 CASSLRGSEAFF TGTGCCAGCAGCTTGCGGGGGAGTGAAGCTTTCTTT
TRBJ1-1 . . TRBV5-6 CASSSTPVAMNTEAFF TGTGCCAGCAGCTCCACCCCCGTAGCAATGAACACTGAAGCTTTCTTT
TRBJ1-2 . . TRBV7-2 CASSLEGGLGYTF TGTGCCAGCAGCTTAGAAGGGGGGCTGGGCTACACCTTC
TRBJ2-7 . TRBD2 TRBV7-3 CASSLTSGTGSEQYF TGTGCCAGCAGCCTTACTAGCGGGACGGGGAGCGAGCAGTACTTC
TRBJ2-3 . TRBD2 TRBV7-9 CASSPGLAGVRGLTDTQYF TGTGCCAGCAGCCCAGGACTAGCGGGAGTGAGGGGCCTCACAGATACGCAGTATTTT
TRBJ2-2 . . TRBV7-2 CASLRGPITGELFF TGTGCCAGTCTTAGGGGACCCATCACCGGGGAGCTGTTTTTT
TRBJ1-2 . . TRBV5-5 CASSSVYSANYGYTF TGTGCCAGCAGCTCAGTTTATTCAGCTAACTATGGCTACACCTTC
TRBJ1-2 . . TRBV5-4 CASSLDRNYGYTF TGTGCCAGCAGCCTTGACCGTAACTATGGCTACACCTTC
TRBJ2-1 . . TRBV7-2 CASSLQGLVNEQFF TGTGCCAGCAGCTTACAGGGTCTGGTCAATGAGCAGTTCTTC
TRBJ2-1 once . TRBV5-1 CASSILDEQFF TGCGCCAGCAGTATACTAGATGAGCAGTTCTTC
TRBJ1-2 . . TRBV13 CASSLYHPGRDGYTF TGTGCCAGCAGCTTATATCACCCAGGGAGGGATGGCTACACCTTC
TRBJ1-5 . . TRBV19 CASNQLQGVFGQPQHF TGTGCCAGTAACCAATTACAGGGAGTGTTTGGGCAGCCCCAGCATTTT
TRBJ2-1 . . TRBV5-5 CASSLEMGSSYNEQFF TGTGCCAGCAGCTTGGAGATGGGGAGCTCCTACAATGAGCAGTTCTTC
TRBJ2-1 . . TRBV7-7 CASSPIESSEQFF TGTGCTAGCAGCCCTATTGAATCCAGTGAGCAGTTCTTC
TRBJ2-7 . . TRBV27 CASSFNGGSYEQYF TGTGCCAGCAGTTTTAACGGGGGTTCTTACGAGCAGTACTTC
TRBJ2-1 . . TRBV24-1 CATGNYNEQFF TGTGCCACCGGGAATTACAATGAGCAGTTCTTC
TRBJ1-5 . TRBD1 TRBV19 CASSPTGSPQPQHF TGTGCCAGTAGCCCGACAGGGTCACCTCAGCCCCAGCATTTT
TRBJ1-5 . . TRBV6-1 CASSGGGTGGNQPQHF TGTGCCAGCAGTGGGGGGGGGACGGGTGGCAATCAGCCCCAGCATTTT
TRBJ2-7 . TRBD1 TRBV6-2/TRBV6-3 CASSARGPLDYEQYF TGTGCCAGCAGTGCCAGGGGGCCCCTGGACTACGAGCAGTACTTC